This section outlines one TCR beta chain sequence together with its context. Its antigen is as yet unknown. This record comes from a study of a mutant IDH1 vaccine in newly diagnosed glioma. Overall study: Before enrollment, the patients had been treated with radiotherapy alone, temozolomide alone, or both together. Most of them had received both.

Assay used: immunoSEQ multiplex PCR; TCRdb lists only in-frame clones, some missing. The sample records 60,000 or so clones, approximately 82% being singletons. Stated time point: week 5, during vaccination. Every vaccination contained 300 ug of the mutant IDH1 20-mer peptide and was paired with topical imiquimod. Germline CDR1 is KGHSH and CDR2 is LQKENI. The CDR3 sequence is 16 residues long. With 6 bases removed from V and 3 bases from J, the gap between germline ends came to 21 bases. The sample was PBMCs, taken from a glioma patient whose treatment included an IDH1 peptide vaccine. This TCR came from a woman younger than 30 with glioma. Some clones in this sample may be carry-over from other donors' samples. V is TRBV18 and J is TRBJ2-7, with D maybe TRBD1 (6 bases). The CDR3 DNA reads TGTGCCAGCTCCCCAGAGGACAGCGTCTTAATCTACGAGCAGTACTTC. Translation gives CASSPEDSVLIYEQYF.